Presented here are 20 T cell receptor beta chains from one specimen sequenced in a study of blood T cell repertoires in COVID-19. Only in-frame clones appear in the TCRdb table, and some are missing; sequencing was by immunoSEQ multiplex PCR. The sample lists over 150,000 clones; under 95% were seen once. The sequencing input was peripheral blood. Receptors were obtained from a man aged 50 to 59 with acute or convalescent COVID-19.

This chain links TRBV21-1 with TRBJ2-7; no check of the table's D call, TRBD2, against the DNA was made. TRBV21-1 is termed a pseudogene. CDR3 length: 13 residues. The CDR3 DNA follows: TGTGCCAGCCCAGAGGGCAGGTACGACGAGCAGTACTTC. Translating it yields CASPEGRYDEQYF.

V usage is TRBV5-6 and J usage is TRBJ2-5; TRBD2 is a possible D gene (6 bases). Germline V gives CDR1 SGHDT, CDR2 YYEEEE. The CDR3 loop spans 16 amino acids. The V and J ends lost 0 bases and 3 bases respectively, with 15 bases between them. The CDR3 loop is CASSLGPGVGKETQYF. As DNA, the CDR3 is TGTGCCAGCAGCTTGGGGCCGGGAGTGGGAAAAGAGACCCAGTACTTC.

The V call is TRBV5-8, the J call TRBJ2-7; TRBD1 is a possible D gene (5 bases). The germline V gene has CDR1 SGHTS and CDR2 YDEGEE. Trimming left V 2 bases short and J 2 bases short, with 11 bases between. The CDR3 has 14 residues. CDR3: CASSFWGITYEQYV. The CDR3 DNA reads TGTGCCAGCAGCTTTTGGGGCATCACCTACGAGCAGTACGTC.

The chain has TRBV30 and TRBJ2-2; 8 bases fit TRBD1. V shed 5 bases, J shed 0 bases, and the junction held 2 bases outside the gene matches. In germline, CDR1 is GTSNPN, CDR2 SVGIG (reference sequence). CDR3 size: 14 residues. CDR3 DNA: TGTGCCTGGTCAGGGGGCGCGAACACCGGGGAGCTGTTTTTT. The encoded protein is CAWSGGANTGELFF.

This sequence joins TRBV6-6 and TRBJ2-3; D is possibly TRBD2 (5 bases). Per the germline V gene, CDR1 is MNHNY and CDR2 is SVGAGI (reference sequence). The CDR3 is made up of 15 amino acids. The V end lost 2 bases, the J end lost 1 base, and 10 bases lay between the germline ends. The CDR3 coding sequence is TGTGCCAGCAGTTACGTCGGACTGGGCACAGATACGCAGTATTTT. Translating gives CASSYVGLGTDTQYF.

CDR3 in amino acids: CAKHWRGMNTEAFF. As DNA, the CDR3 is TGTGCCAAACACTGGCGGGGGATGAACACTGAAGCTTTCTTT. The chain recombines TRBV30 with TRBJ1-1; possibly TRBD1 for D (5 bases). The germline V and J ends were trimmed by 8 bases and 0 bases, with 16 bases remaining between them. The germline gives CDR1 GTSNPN, CDR2 SVGIG (reference sequence). This CDR3 is 14 amino acids long. Full variable domain (rest looked up from reference TRBV30 and TRBJ1-1): SQTIHQWPATLVQPVGSPLSLECTVEGTSNPNLYWYRQAAGRGLQLLFYSVGIGQISSEVPQNLSASRPQDRQFILSSKKLLLSDSGFYLCAKHWRGMNTEAFFGQGTRLTVV.

The V and J genes are TRBV6-5 and TRBJ2-1, with 7 bases that match TRBD2. The junction had 5 bases not matched to a gene; V was cut back by 6 bases and J by 0 bases. CDR1 MNHEY and CDR2 SVGAGI come from the germline V gene. This CDR3 comprises 15 residues. The CDR3 protein is CASRSGTSSYNEQFF. The CDR3 DNA reads as TGTGCCAGCAGGAGCGGGACGAGCTCCTACAATGAGCAGTTCTTC.

The chain has TRBV5-1 and TRBJ2-3; D is undetermined. V lost 4 bases and J 1 base, leaving 10 bases between the germline ends. Germline-derived CDR1 and CDR2 are SGHRS and YFSETQ. The CDR3 runs to 14 residues. The CDR3 sequence: CASSPLTGTDTQYF. The CDR3 DNA sequence: TGCGCCAGCAGCCCCCTAACAGGCACAGATACGCAGTATTTT.

The chain joins TRBV24-1 to TRBJ2-5, with TRBD1 as a possible D gene (6 bases). The CDR3 runs 16 residues. Germline lookup yields CDR1 KGHDR and CDR2 SFDVKD. Trimming took 2 bases from V and 2 from J, leaving 14 bases between them. The CDR3 loop is CATSDSVTGKQETQYF. CDR3 in DNA: TGTGCCACCAGTGATTCCGTTACAGGGAAACAAGAGACCCAGTACTTC.

The chain joins TRBV5-4 to TRBJ2-7; 8 bases map to TRBD2. With 3 bases clipped from V and 3 bases from J, the junction kept 2 bases outside the gene matches. The CDR3 covers 13 residues. The germline CDR1 and CDR2 sequences are SGHNT and YYREEE (reference sequence). The CDR3 DNA reads as TGTGCCAGCAGCTCGGGGGGGGACTACGAGCAGTACTTC. This encodes CASSSGGDYEQYF.

The V and J genes are TRBV29-1 and TRBJ1-2; a weak D match, TRBD1 (6 bases). The CDR3 extends over 13 amino acids. Trimming pared 3 bases from V and 4 bases from J, leaving 12 bases between. Germline CDR1 reads SQVTM; CDR2 reads ANQGSEA. This CDR3 reads CSVDTRGTYGYTF. The DNA of the CDR3 is TGCAGCGTTGACACAAGGGGGACCTATGGCTACACCTTC.

The rearrangement links TRBV24-1 to TRBJ2-5, with 9 nucleotides matching TRBD2. Germline V gives CDR1 KGHDR, CDR2 SFDVKD. Trimming removed 4 bases from V and 4 bases from J; junction bases left unmatched: 12. CDR3 length equals 17 residues. The CDR3 loop reads CATSDPSGDPTGETQYF. The CDR3 DNA follows: TGTGCCACCAGTGACCCTAGCGGGGACCCCACGGGAGAGACCCAGTACTTC.

V gene TRBV28 combines with J gene TRBJ1-1; maybe TRBD1 (5 bases). Germline V gene lookup returns CDR1 MDHEN and CDR2 SYDVKM. Trimming removed 2 bases at V and 1 base at J, with 11 bases between. The CDR3 has 15 amino acids. The CDR3 DNA follows: TGTGCCAGCAGTTTACCCCGGGGGTCGAACACTGAAGCTTTCTTT. It encodes CASSLPRGSNTEAFF.

The J gene is TRBJ1-5, the V gene TRBV7-8; no clear D gene. Trimming pared 5 bases from V and 1 base from J, leaving 9 bases between. This CDR3 is 14 amino acids long. Germline lookup yields CDR1 SGHVS and CDR2 FQNEAQ. CDR3 protein: CASSPVASNQPQHF. CDR3 DNA sequence: TGTGCCAGCAGCCCCGTGGCCAGCAATCAGCCCCAGCATTTT.

Written as DNA, the CDR3 is TGTGCCAGCTCGACAGGGGAAAACTATGGCTACACCTTC. As protein: CASSTGENYGYTF. The chain joins TRBV18 to TRBJ1-2; 8 nucleotides agree with TRBD1. Unmatched junction bases numbered 2, after V lost 6 bases and J lost 2 bases. The CDR3 runs 13 residues. The germline CDR1 and CDR2 sequences are KGHSH and LQKENI.

J is TRBJ1-6 and V is TRBV6-5; a possible D gene is TRBD1 (5 bases). The CDR3 spans 13 residues. Trimming left V 6 bases short and J 9 bases short, with 12 bases between. The germline CDR1 and CDR2 sequences are MNHEY and SVGAGI. The CDR3 here is CASSWTGGSPLHF. CDR3 DNA sequence: TGTGCCAGCAGCTGGACCGGGGGTTCACCCCTCCACTTT.

The chain carries TRBV10-3 and TRBJ1-1; D is unresolved. Germline CDR1 and CDR2: ENHRY and SYGVKD. This CDR3 has 14 residues. Trimming took 7 bases from V and 1 from J, leaving 13 bases between them. Here the CDR3 reads CAIKSQNENTEAFF. The DNA of the CDR3 is TGTGCCATCAAATCTCAGAACGAGAACACTGAAGCTTTCTTT.

This clone has only one observation. The chain has TRBV6-5 and TRBJ2-3; D is uncertain. CDR1 is MNHEY and CDR2 is SVGAGI in the germline V gene. This CDR3 contains 15 residues. V lost 2 bases to trimming and J lost 0 bases, with 9 bases between them. The CDR3 sequence is CASSYGHPSTDTQYF. CDR3 coding DNA: TGTGCCAGCAGTTACGGGCACCCTAGCACAGATACGCAGTATTTT.

The chain employs TRBV29-1 and TRBJ2-7; D is perhaps TRBD1 (6 bases). The V end lost 2 bases, the J end lost 4 bases, and 18 bases lay between the germline ends. The CDR3 is 15 residues long. The germline V gene encodes CDR1 SQVTM and CDR2 ANQGSEA. The CDR3 bases are TGCAGCGTTGAAAAACCGACAGGTCTGGGGTACGAGCAGTACTTC. Protein: CSVEKPTGLGYEQYF.

This rearrangement joins TRBV7-2 to TRBJ2-5; TRBD1 matches 8 bases. The CDR3 runs to 15 residues. J lost 5 bases, V lost 5 bases, and 10 bases had no gene match. Germline-derived CDR1 and CDR2 are SGHTA and FQGNSA. The CDR3 region is CASSPQTGAGETQYF. The DNA of the CDR3 is TGTGCCAGCAGCCCGCAGACAGGGGCTGGCGAGACCCAGTACTTC.